This T cell receptor beta chain was profiled in a study of T cells after yellow fever vaccination. Study background: The fractions with low cell numbers were processed using SMART-Seq v4 Ultra Low Input. Study conclusions and caveats: Most primary-vaccination clones recurred post-booster (around 95% CD4, more than 85% CD8). Within FACS-sorted repertoires, abundant clonotypes contaminating from the bulk population could be present.

One entry per CDR3 protein, called by TCRdb with MiXCR from the 5' RACE reads. The profile shows about 350,000 distinct CDR3 sequences, approximately 8% of them singletons. V was cut by 4 bases and J by 9 bases, with 16 bases left in between. CDR1 is LGHDT and CDR2 is YNNKEL in the germline V gene (reference sequence). CDR3 length equals 13 residues. Many counts were recorded for this clonotype. The antigen is undetermined. The source of this sequence is a man between 18 and 35 years old who received the YFV17D yellow fever vaccine. The rearrangement links TRBV3-1 to TRBJ2-7, with unresolved D. Sequencing used PBMCs, obtained 45 days after the first yellow fever vaccination. The CDR3 sequence: CASSLTDSSGQYF. CDR3 nucleotides: TGTGCCAGCAGCCTTACCGACTCCTCCGGGCAGTACTTC.